This is a list of T cell receptor beta chains from one sample in a study of beta chain features in type 1 diabetes. Only in-frame clones appear in the TCRdb table, and some are missing; sequencing was by immunoSEQ multiplex PCR. This sample has approximately 170,000 clones, with less than 9.5% found just once. The sequencing input was central memory CD4+ T cells from blood. These receptors originate from a middle-aged woman with type 1 diabetes. The CDR3 runs from the conserved cysteine through the conserved F or W. D genes are given only for firm matches. Clone size is stated in some rows and not others, as once, few, many or a class when expanded.

V: TRBV5-5
J: TRBJ2-5
size: many
D: TRBD1
DNA: TGTGCCAGCTCAGGGGGAGAGACCCAGTACTTC
CDR3: CASSGGETQYF

V: TRBV28
J: TRBJ1-1
size: -
D: -
DNA: TGTGCCAGCAGTTCCTCCGGGGCGGGGAGCACTGAAGCTTTCTTT
CDR3: CASSSSGAGSTEAFF

V: TRBV7-2
J: TRBJ1-2
size: -
D: TRBD1
DNA: TGTGCCAGCAGGCCGTCCGGGACAGGGAATGGCTACACCTTC
CDR3: CASRPSGTGNGYTF

V: TRBV29-1
J: TRBJ2-5
size: few
D: -
DNA: TGCAGCGTTGATGGTCCGGGGATAGAGACCCAGTACTTC
CDR3: CSVDGPGIETQYF

V: TRBV7-2
J: TRBJ2-5
size: -
D: -
DNA: TGTGCCAGCAGCCCACAGATTGGGGAGCAAGAGACCCAGTACTTC
CDR3: CASSPQIGEQETQYF

V: TRBV4-2
J: TRBJ1-2
size: -
D: -
DNA: TGTGCCAGCAGCCAAGTTCTTGGTGGGGCGTTGGGCTACACCTTC
CDR3: CASSQVLGGALGYTF

V: TRBV7-2
J: TRBJ1-1
size: few
D: -
DNA: TGTGCCAGCAGCTTAGGGGCCCAGGGAGAAGCTTTCTTT
CDR3: CASSLGAQGEAFF

V: TRBV28
J: TRBJ1-3
size: -
D: TRBD1
DNA: TGTGCCAGCAGAGCGCGGGGACAGGGCATCTCTGGAAACACCATATATTTT
CDR3: CASRARGQGISGNTIYF

V: TRBV30
J: TRBJ2-7
size: few
D: -
DNA: TGTGCCTGGAGCCCCACGGCCGCGGGCTACGAGCAGTACTTC
CDR3: CAWSPTAAGYEQYF

V: TRBV9
J: TRBJ1-1
size: few
D: -
DNA: TGTGCCAGCAGCCCCCTGCGGCGGGGGCCCCACACTGAAGCTTTCTTT
CDR3: CASSPLRRGPHTEAFF

V: TRBV14
J: TRBJ1-6
size: -
D: TRBD1
DNA: TGTGCCAGCAGCCAAGACCGACAGGGAATCGGTTCACCCCTCCACTTT
CDR3: CASSQDRQGIGSPLHF

V: TRBV5-1
J: TRBJ2-7
size: -
D: TRBD2
DNA: TGCGCCAGCAGCCCCGGGACTAGCGGGAGCTTTATGGGGGAGCAGTACTTC
CDR3: CASSPGTSGSFMGEQYF

V: TRBV2
J: TRBJ1-2
size: -
D: -
DNA: TGTGCCAGCAGTGAAAGAACTCAAATAGGCTACACCTTC
CDR3: CASSERTQIGYTF

V: TRBV11-3
J: TRBJ2-4
size: few
D: TRBD2
DNA: TGTGCCAGCAGCGCTAGCGGCGTAGCGGGGGACATTCAGTACTTC
CDR3: CASSASGVAGDIQYF

V: TRBV27
J: TRBJ2-7
size: -
D: TRBD2
DNA: TGTGCCAGCAGTTTTCGACTAGCGGGAGGGCTCGAGCAGTACTTC
CDR3: CASSFRLAGGLEQYF

V: TRBV9
J: TRBJ2-1
size: few
D: -
DNA: TGTGCCAGCAGCGTAACAACAGGATCCTACAATGAGCAGTTCTTC
CDR3: CASSVTTGSYNEQFF

V: TRBV19
J: TRBJ2-1
size: few
D: -
DNA: TGTGCCAGTAGTTTTTCCGGGGACACCACCTACAATGAGCAGTTCTTC
CDR3: CASSFSGDTTYNEQFF

V: TRBV9
J: TRBJ2-1
size: -
D: -
DNA: TGTGCCAGCAGCGTCCTCGACAGCAATGAGCAGTTCTTC
CDR3: CASSVLDSNEQFF

V: TRBV11-2
J: TRBJ2-1
size: few
D: -
DNA: TGTGCCAGCAGCTTAGCGGGATTCGGTAATGAGCAGTTCTTC
CDR3: CASSLAGFGNEQFF

V: TRBV9
J: TRBJ2-3
size: few
D: TRBD2
DNA: TGTGCCAGCAGCGCCGGACTAGCGGGGGCCTCGAGCGATACGCAGTATTTT
CDR3: CASSAGLAGASSDTQYF

V: TRBV9
J: TRBJ1-1
size: few
D: TRBD1
DNA: TGTGCCAGCAGCGTGTCCGGGACAGAGATCATGAACACTGAAGCTTTCTTT
CDR3: CASSVSGTEIMNTEAFF

V: TRBV28
J: TRBJ1-2
size: once
D: -
DNA: TGTGCCAGCAATTCAGGCCGCCAGGGGTATGGCTACACCTTC
CDR3: CASNSGRQGYGYTF

V: TRBV30
J: TRBJ1-2
size: few
D: -
DNA: TGTGCCTGGACCACAGGGAACTATGGCTACACCTTC
CDR3: CAWTTGNYGYTF

V: TRBV9
J: TRBJ2-2
size: few
D: TRBD2
DNA: TGTGCCAGCAGCGTAGTTGTTAGCGGGAGTGGGACCGGGGAGCTGTTTTTT
CDR3: CASSVVVSGSGTGELFF

V: TRBV4-2
J: TRBJ2-3
size: few
D: -
DNA: TGTGCCAGCAGCGCAGGACTCACAGATACGCAGTATTTT
CDR3: CASSAGLTDTQYF

V: TRBV6-5
J: TRBJ2-7
size: few
D: -
DNA: TGTGCCAGCAGCCGGGGACACTTGGACTACGAGCAGTACTTC
CDR3: CASSRGHLDYEQYF

V: TRBV4-2
J: TRBJ2-1
size: many
D: TRBD2
DNA: TGTGCCAGCAGCCGGCGGGCGGGGGTAGAGGGAAATGAGCAGTTCTTC
CDR3: CASSRRAGVEGNEQFF